The rows below give T cell receptor beta chains drawn from one sample of a study of T cell clones after liver transplantation. The data were produced by immunoSEQ multiplex PCR, yet TCRdb's version contains in-frame clones alone and is incomplete. The top ten clones hold over 2% of a sample with approximately 70,000 clones, 80% to 85% of them seen once. Material: CD4+ T cells from blood, obtained around 50 months after liver transplant. The receptor source for this set is a human patient who received a liver transplant. The graft donor may have contributed some T cells. Both conserved end residues are part of each CDR3. D genes are given only for firm matches. Clone size is not always given. Where it is, it says once, few, many or a class for expanded clones.

length: 16
D: TRBD1
J: TRBJ2-7
size: -
V: TRBV27
CDR3: CASSFRTGGMVFEQYF
DNA: TGTGCCAGCAGTTTCCGAACAGGGGGCATGGTCTTCGAGCAGTACTTC

length: 15
D: -
J: TRBJ2-1
size: -
V: TRBV18
CDR3: CASSPPGSSYNEQFF
DNA: TGTGCCAGCTCACCACCTGGGAGCTCCTACAATGAGCAGTTCTTC

length: 15
D: TRBD1
J: TRBJ2-7
size: -
V: TRBV28
CDR3: CASKPGTALSYEQYF
DNA: TGTGCCAGCAAACCCGGGACAGCCCTATCCTACGAGCAGTACTTC

length: 15
D: TRBD1
J: TRBJ1-2
size: -
V: TRBV6-1
CDR3: CASSEDRHPFYGYTF
DNA: TGTGCCAGCAGTGAGGACAGGCATCCCTTTTATGGCTACACCTTC

length: 15
D: -
J: TRBJ1-6
size: -
V: TRBV9
CDR3: CASSVVDSYNSPLHF
DNA: TGTGCCAGCAGCGTAGTGGACAGCTATAATTCACCCCTCCACTTT

length: 14
D: -
J: TRBJ1-2
size: medium-sized
V: TRBV7-9
CDR3: CASSSTRGDYGYTF
DNA: TGTGCCAGCAGCTCTACGCGGGGGGACTATGGCTACACCTTC

length: 14
D: -
J: TRBJ2-3
size: -
V: TRBV7-9
CDR3: CASSLAGARDTQYF
DNA: TGTGCCAGCAGCTTAGCGGGGGCCCGGGATACGCAGTATTTT

length: 17
D: -
J: TRBJ1-3
size: -
V: TRBV9
CDR3: CASSPPDNRYSGNTIYF
DNA: TGTGCCAGCAGCCCCCCCGACAACAGGTACTCTGGAAACACCATATATTTT

length: 15
D: -
J: TRBJ2-1
size: -
V: TRBV25-1
CDR3: CASSESDGAYNEQFF
DNA: TGTGCCAGCAGTGAATCGGATGGCGCCTACAATGAGCAGTTCTTC

length: 15
D: TRBD1
J: TRBJ1-4
size: -
V: TRBV5-1
CDR3: CASSSTGGFMEKLFF
DNA: TGCGCCAGCAGCTCGACAGGGGGTTTTATGGAAAAACTGTTTTTT

length: 17
D: TRBD2
J: TRBJ2-3
size: -
V: TRBV7-3
CDR3: CASSSPTSGGPTDTQYF
DNA: TGTGCCAGCAGCTCCCCAACTAGCGGGGGACCCACAGATACGCAGTATTTT

length: 11
D: TRBD1
J: TRBJ1-1
size: -
V: TRBV20-1
CDR3: CSAFQGVEAFF
DNA: TGCAGTGCTTTCCAGGGGGTTGAAGCTTTCTTT

length: 17
D: -
J: TRBJ2-1
size: -
V: TRBV30
CDR3: CAWSLASQGKPYNEQFF
DNA: TGTGCCTGGAGTCTAGCTTCGCAGGGCAAGCCCTACAATGAGCAGTTCTTC

length: 15
D: TRBD1
J: TRBJ2-1
size: -
V: TRBV18
CDR3: CASSIRGQGYNEQFF
DNA: TGTGCCAGCTCAATACGTGGACAGGGGTACAATGAGCAGTTCTTC

length: 12
D: -
J: TRBJ1-4
size: -
V: TRBV6-6
CDR3: CASIGGDEKLFF
DNA: TGTGCCAGCATAGGAGGAGATGAAAAACTGTTTTTT

length: 16
D: -
J: TRBJ1-2
size: -
V: TRBV28
CDR3: CASTPSVGGRNYGYTF
DNA: TGTGCCAGCACCCCGTCTGTCGGGGGGCGGAACTATGGCTACACCTTC

length: 18
D: TRBD1
J: TRBJ1-5
size: -
V: TRBV7-2
CDR3: CASSLVGGGQGLNQPQHF
DNA: TGTGCCAGCAGCTTAGTAGGGGGAGGACAGGGGCTCAATCAGCCCCAGCATTTT

length: 17
D: TRBD2
J: TRBJ2-5
size: -
V: TRBV7-2
CDR3: CASSPAWTSGGGETQYF
DNA: TGTGCCAGCAGCCCCGCATGGACTAGCGGGGGCGGAGAGACCCAGTACTTC

length: 14
D: -
J: TRBJ2-1
size: -
V: TRBV11-3
CDR3: CASSLDPSKDEQFF
DNA: TGTGCCAGCAGCTTAGACCCCTCTAAGGATGAGCAGTTCTTC

length: 16
D: TRBD2
J: TRBJ2-1
size: -
V: TRBV10-3
CDR3: CAISDQGRGVGNEQFF
DNA: TGTGCCATCAGTGATCAGGGCCGGGGGGTAGGTAATGAGCAGTTCTTC

length: 15
D: -
J: TRBJ1-3
size: -
V: TRBV7-2
CDR3: CASSSPTGIGNTIYF
DNA: TGTGCCAGCAGCTCCCCCACGGGTATTGGAAACACCATATATTTT

length: 15
D: -
J: TRBJ2-7
size: -
V: TRBV2
CDR3: CASSVMGLRAYEQYF
DNA: TGTGCCAGCAGTGTAATGGGACTCAGAGCCTACGAGCAGTACTTC

length: 16
D: -
J: TRBJ2-2
size: -
V: TRBV7-2
CDR3: CASSPYRDQVFGELFF
DNA: TGTGCCAGCAGCCCCTACAGGGATCAGGTGTTCGGGGAGCTGTTTTTT

length: 12
D: -
J: TRBJ2-1
size: -
V: TRBV5-6
CDR3: CASSLTGNEQFF
DNA: TGTGCCAGCAGCTTGACGGGAAATGAGCAGTTCTTC

length: 17
D: -
J: TRBJ2-3
size: -
V: TRBV5-1
CDR3: CASSLRPSPGSTDTQYF
DNA: TGCGCCAGCAGCTTGCGTCCTAGCCCGGGGAGTACAGATACGCAGTATTTT

length: 15
D: TRBD2
J: TRBJ2-7
size: -
V: TRBV28
CDR3: CASRPGLAGGYEQYF
DNA: TGTGCCAGCAGACCGGGACTAGCGGGAGGCTACGAGCAGTACTTC

length: 15
D: -
J: TRBJ2-3
size: -
V: TRBV7-2
CDR3: CASSLTAGATDTQYF
DNA: TGTGCCAGCAGCTTAACTGCTGGGGCCACAGATACGCAGTATTTT

length: 15
D: -
J: TRBJ2-2
size: once
V: TRBV29-1
CDR3: CSVLSVRANTGELFF
DNA: TGCAGCGTTCTATCAGTCCGGGCCAACACCGGGGAGCTGTTTTTT

length: 15
D: TRBD2
J: TRBJ2-1
size: -
V: TRBV7-9
CDR3: CASSPLAGGGNEQFF
DNA: TGTGCCAGCAGCCCCCTGGCGGGAGGGGGTAATGAGCAGTTCTTC

length: 15
D: -
J: TRBJ2-6
size: -
V: TRBV5-1
CDR3: CASSPPQTGANVLTF
DNA: TGCGCCAGCAGCCCTCCACAAACTGGGGCCAACGTCCTGACTTTC

length: 15
D: -
J: TRBJ1-4
size: -
V: TRBV5-5
CDR3: CASSLAGTANEKLFF
DNA: TGTGCCAGCAGCTTGGCCGGGACGGCGAATGAAAAACTGTTTTTT

length: 13
D: TRBD1
J: TRBJ2-5
size: -
V: TRBV19
CDR3: CASSADRGETQYF
DNA: TGTGCCAGTAGTGCGGACAGGGGGGAGACCCAGTACTTC

length: 13
D: -
J: TRBJ2-1
size: -
V: TRBV19
CDR3: CASGITSGAEQFF
DNA: TGTGCCAGTGGGATCACCAGCGGCGCTGAGCAGTTCTTC

length: 15
D: -
J: TRBJ2-7
size: -
V: TRBV7-2
CDR3: CASSLAVPGGYEQYF
DNA: TGTGCCAGCAGCTTAGCGGTTCCAGGGGGGTACGAGCAGTACTTC

length: 14
D: -
J: TRBJ1-3
size: -
V: TRBV5-1
CDR3: CASSLGASGNTIYF
DNA: TGCGCCAGCAGCTTGGGGGCCTCTGGAAACACCATATATTTT

length: 15
D: TRBD1
J: TRBJ1-2
size: -
V: TRBV28
CDR3: CASSLKGQGYYGYTF
DNA: TGTGCCAGCAGTTTAAAGGGACAGGGGTACTATGGCTACACCTTC

length: 14
D: TRBD2
J: TRBJ2-3
size: -
V: TRBV7-3
CDR3: CASSLGLAAGAQYF
DNA: TGTGCCAGCAGCTTGGGACTAGCGGCAGGGGCGCAGTATTTT

length: 15
D: TRBD1
J: TRBJ2-1
size: -
V: TRBV19
CDR3: CASSEDRGPYNEQFF
DNA: TGTGCCAGTAGTGAAGACAGGGGTCCCTACAATGAGCAGTTCTTC

length: 11
D: -
J: TRBJ2-3
size: -
V: TRBV30
CDR3: CASDRHGTQYF
DNA: TGTGCCTCTGATCGTCACGGTACGCAGTATTTT

length: 15
D: TRBD2
J: TRBJ2-7
size: -
V: TRBV7-2
CDR3: CASSFSGSGNYEQYF
DNA: TGTGCCAGCAGCTTCTCCGGCAGCGGGAACTACGAGCAGTACTTC

length: 14
D: TRBD1
J: TRBJ2-7
size: once
V: TRBV19
CDR3: CASSQGQGPYEQYF
DNA: TGTGCCAGTAGTCAAGGACAGGGTCCTTACGAGCAGTACTTC

length: 14
D: TRBD2
J: TRBJ2-3
size: -
V: TRBV10-3
CDR3: CAIKASGGTDTQYF
DNA: TGTGCCATCAAGGCTAGCGGTGGCACAGATACGCAGTATTTT

length: 15
D: TRBD2
J: TRBJ2-5
size: -
V: TRBV4-2
CDR3: CASSQVAGGGETQYF
DNA: TGTGCCAGCAGCCAGGTAGCGGGAGGCGGGGAGACCCAGTACTTC

length: 14
D: -
J: TRBJ1-2
size: -
V: TRBV19
CDR3: CASSQREGGYGYTF
DNA: TGTGCCAGTAGTCAAAGGGAGGGAGGCTATGGCTACACCTTC

length: 15
D: TRBD1
J: TRBJ1-2
size: -
V: TRBV4-3
CDR3: CASSHPTGGNYGYTF
DNA: TGCGCCAGCAGCCACCCGACAGGGGGCAACTATGGCTACACCTTC

length: 15
D: -
J: TRBJ2-5
size: -
V: TRBV6-6
CDR3: CASSYSGQAQETQYF
DNA: TGTGCCAGCAGTTACTCCGGGCAGGCTCAAGAGACCCAGTACTTC

length: 13
D: -
J: TRBJ1-3
size: -
V: TRBV19
CDR3: CASPVHSGNTIYF
DNA: TGTGCCAGCCCTGTCCACTCTGGAAACACCATATATTTT

length: 14
D: -
J: TRBJ2-3
size: -
V: TRBV4-3
CDR3: CASSPRQITDTQYF
DNA: TGCGCCAGCAGCCCTCGACAGATCACAGATACGCAGTATTTT

length: 15
D: TRBD1
J: TRBJ1-1
size: once
V: TRBV9
CDR3: CASSVVGTGSGEAFF
DNA: TGTGCCAGCAGCGTAGTGGGGACAGGGTCGGGTGAAGCTTTCTTT

length: 14
D: -
J: TRBJ1-2
size: -
V: TRBV2
CDR3: CASSSRASTGGYTF
DNA: TGTGCCAGCAGTTCCCGGGCCTCGACCGGCGGCTACACCTTC

length: 19
D: TRBD1
J: TRBJ2-6
size: -
V: TRBV18
CDR3: CASSKAVQGASSGANVLTF
DNA: TGTGCCAGCTCAAAGGCGGTACAGGGGGCGAGCTCTGGGGCCAACGTCCTGACTTTC

length: 13
D: -
J: TRBJ2-2
size: -
V: TRBV7-7
CDR3: CASSGQIGGELFF
DNA: TGTGCTAGCAGCGGACAGATAGGGGGGGAGCTGTTTTTT

length: 13
D: -
J: TRBJ2-5
size: -
V: TRBV6-5
CDR3: CASSEGHQETQYF
DNA: TGTGCCAGCAGTGAGGGCCACCAAGAGACCCAGTACTTC

length: 16
D: -
J: TRBJ2-3
size: -
V: TRBV4-2
CDR3: CASSQTPRARGNTQYF
DNA: TGTGCCAGCAGCCAAACCCCCAGGGCCCGAGGAAATACGCAGTATTTT

length: 15
D: TRBD1
J: TRBJ1-1
size: -
V: TRBV6-1
CDR3: CASSNDRGGNTEAFF
DNA: TGTGCCAGCAGCAATGACAGGGGAGGGAACACTGAAGCTTTCTTT

length: 15
D: TRBD1
J: TRBJ1-5
size: -
V: TRBV27
CDR3: CASSSGTGGNQPQHF
DNA: TGTGCCAGCAGTTCCGGGACAGGGGGAAATCAGCCCCAGCATTTT

length: 14
D: -
J: TRBJ1-1
size: -
V: TRBV5-1
CDR3: CASSLTGSHTEAFF
DNA: TGCGCCAGCAGCTTGACAGGTTCGCACACTGAAGCTTTCTTT

length: 16
D: -
J: TRBJ2-3
size: -
V: TRBV9
CDR3: CASSVGARGPTDTQYF
DNA: TGTGCCAGCAGCGTAGGTGCCCGAGGCCCCACAGATACGCAGTATTTT

length: 14
D: TRBD2
J: TRBJ2-1
size: -
V: TRBV10-3
CDR3: CAISERGVSNEQFF
DNA: TGTGCCATCAGTGAGCGGGGGGTGAGCAATGAGCAGTTCTTC

length: 13
D: -
J: TRBJ1-5
size: few
V: TRBV6-1
CDR3: CASGPNRDQPQHF
DNA: TGTGCCAGCGGGCCTAACAGGGATCAGCCCCAGCATTTT